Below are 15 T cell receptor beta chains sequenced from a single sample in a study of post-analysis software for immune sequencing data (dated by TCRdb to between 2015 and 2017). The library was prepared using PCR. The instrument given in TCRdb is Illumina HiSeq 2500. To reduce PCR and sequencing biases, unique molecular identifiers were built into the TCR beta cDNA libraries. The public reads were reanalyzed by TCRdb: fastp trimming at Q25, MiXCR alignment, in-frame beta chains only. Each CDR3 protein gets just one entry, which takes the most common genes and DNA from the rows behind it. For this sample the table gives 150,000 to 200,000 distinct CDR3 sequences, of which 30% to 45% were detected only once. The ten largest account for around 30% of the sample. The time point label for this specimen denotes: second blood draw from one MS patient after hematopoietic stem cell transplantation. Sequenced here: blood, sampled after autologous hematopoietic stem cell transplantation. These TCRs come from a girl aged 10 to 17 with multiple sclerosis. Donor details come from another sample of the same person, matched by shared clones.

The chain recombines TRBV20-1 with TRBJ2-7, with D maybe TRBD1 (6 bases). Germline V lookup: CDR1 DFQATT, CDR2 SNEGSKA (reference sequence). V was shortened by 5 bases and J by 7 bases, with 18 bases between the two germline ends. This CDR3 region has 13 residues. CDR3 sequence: CSAPEAQGTEQYF. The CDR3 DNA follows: TGCAGTGCTCCCGAGGCCCAGGGGACGGAGCAGTACTTC.

CDR3 sequence (DNA): TGTGCCACCCAGGGGGAAGAGACCCAGTACTTC. Encoded protein: CATQGEETQYF. The chain is built from TRBV10-3 and TRBJ2-5, with 7 bases lining up with TRBD1. In germline, CDR1 is ENHRY, CDR2 SYGVKD. After removal of 10 bases from V and 3 bases from J, the junction contained 2 bases not matched to a gene. This CDR3 is 11 amino acids long.

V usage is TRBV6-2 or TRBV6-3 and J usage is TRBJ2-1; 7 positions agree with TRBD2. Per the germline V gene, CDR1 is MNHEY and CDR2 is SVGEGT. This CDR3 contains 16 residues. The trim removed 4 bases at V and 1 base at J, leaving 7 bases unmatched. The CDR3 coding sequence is TGTGCCAGCAGTTTCTACCCGGGACTATCCTACAATGAGCAGTTCTTC. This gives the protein CASSFYPGLSYNEQFF.

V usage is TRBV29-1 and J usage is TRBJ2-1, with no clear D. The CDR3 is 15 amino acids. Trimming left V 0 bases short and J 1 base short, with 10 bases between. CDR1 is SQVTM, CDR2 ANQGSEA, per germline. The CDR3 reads CSVEEGYLSYNEQFF. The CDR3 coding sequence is TGCAGCGTTGAAGAAGGTTACTTATCCTACAATGAGCAGTTCTTC.

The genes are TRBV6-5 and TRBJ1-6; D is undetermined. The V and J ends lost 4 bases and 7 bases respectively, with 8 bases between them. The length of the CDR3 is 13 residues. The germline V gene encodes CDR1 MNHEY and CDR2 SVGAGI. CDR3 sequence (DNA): TGTGCCAGCAGTTCCGCCTTAAATTCACCCCTCCACTTT. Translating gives CASSSALNSPLHF.

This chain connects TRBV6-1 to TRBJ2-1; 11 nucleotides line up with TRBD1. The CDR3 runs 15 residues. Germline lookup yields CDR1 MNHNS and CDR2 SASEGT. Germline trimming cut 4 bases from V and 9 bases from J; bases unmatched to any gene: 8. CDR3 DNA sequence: TGTGCCAGCAGTGTCACCGGGACAGGGGGGGGTGAGCAGTTCTTC. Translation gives CASSVTGTGGGEQFF.

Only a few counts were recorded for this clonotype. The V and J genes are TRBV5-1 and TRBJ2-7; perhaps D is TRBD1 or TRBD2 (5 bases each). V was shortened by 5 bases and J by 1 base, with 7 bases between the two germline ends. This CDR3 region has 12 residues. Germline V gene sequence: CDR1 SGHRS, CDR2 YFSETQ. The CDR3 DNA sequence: TGCGCCAGCAGTTGGGGGTCCTACGAGCAGTACTTC. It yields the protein CASSWGSYEQYF.

As DNA, the CDR3 is TGTGCCAGCAGTTTTAAGGACACTACGATCCTGGGCTACAATGAGCAGTTCTTC. This gives the protein CASSFKDTTILGYNEQFF. The genes are TRBV28 and TRBJ2-1; tentative D call: TRBD1 (5 bases). The CDR3 has 18 amino acids. V shed 3 bases and J shed 3 bases, with 21 bases lying between them. Germline loops: CDR1 MDHEN, CDR2 SYDVKM.

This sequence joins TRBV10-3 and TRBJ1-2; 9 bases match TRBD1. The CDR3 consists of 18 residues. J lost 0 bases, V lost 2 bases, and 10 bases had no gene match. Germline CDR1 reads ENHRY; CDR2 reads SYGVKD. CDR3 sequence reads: CAISEKRGQGQTNYGYTF. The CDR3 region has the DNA TGTGCCATCAGTGAGAAAAGGGGACAGGGCCAGACTAACTATGGCTACACCTTC.

DNA for the CDR3: TGTGCCAGCAGTCAATACGGGAATTGGCAGTACTTC. Its translation is CASSQYGNWQYF. J is TRBJ2-4 and V is TRBV2, with D perhaps matching TRBD2 (5 bases). V was pared by 5 bases and J by 13 bases, with 15 bases between. Germline CDR1 reads SNHLY; CDR2 reads FYNNEI. The CDR3 length is 12 residues.

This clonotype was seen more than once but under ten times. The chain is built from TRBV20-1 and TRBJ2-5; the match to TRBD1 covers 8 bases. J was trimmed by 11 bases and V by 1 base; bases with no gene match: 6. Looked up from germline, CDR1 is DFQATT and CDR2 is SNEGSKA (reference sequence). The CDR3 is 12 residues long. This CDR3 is CSARVPDREQYF. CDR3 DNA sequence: TGCAGTGCTAGAGTCCCGGACAGGGAGCAGTACTTC.

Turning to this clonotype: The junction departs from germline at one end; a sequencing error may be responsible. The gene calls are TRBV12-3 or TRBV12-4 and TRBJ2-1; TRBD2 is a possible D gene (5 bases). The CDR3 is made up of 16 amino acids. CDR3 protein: CAGSYGGPRSYNEQFF. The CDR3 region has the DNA TGTGCCGGCAGTTATGGCGGGCCCCGCTCCTACAATGAGCAGTTCTTC.

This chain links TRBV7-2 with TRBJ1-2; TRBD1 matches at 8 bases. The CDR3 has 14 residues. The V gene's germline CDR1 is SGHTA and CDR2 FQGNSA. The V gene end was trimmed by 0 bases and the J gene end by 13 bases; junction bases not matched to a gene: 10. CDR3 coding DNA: TGTGCCAGCAGCTTAGCGCCCGAGGGGCAGGGGGCCACCTTC. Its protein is CASSLAPEGQGATF.

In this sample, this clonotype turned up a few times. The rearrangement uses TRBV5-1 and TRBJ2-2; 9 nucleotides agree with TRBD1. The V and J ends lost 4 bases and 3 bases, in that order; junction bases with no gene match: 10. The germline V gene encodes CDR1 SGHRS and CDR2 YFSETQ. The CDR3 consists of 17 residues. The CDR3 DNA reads TGCGCCAGCAGCCCGCTACGGACAGGGGTCCACACCGGGGAGCTGTTTTTT. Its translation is CASSPLRTGVHTGELFF.

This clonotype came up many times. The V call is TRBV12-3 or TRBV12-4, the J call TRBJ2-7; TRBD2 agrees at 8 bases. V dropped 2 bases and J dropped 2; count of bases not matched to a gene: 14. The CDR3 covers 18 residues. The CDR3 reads CASSLRRRLAGLAYEQYF. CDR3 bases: TGTGCCAGCAGTTTACGTCGTCGGCTAGCGGGCTTAGCCTACGAGCAGTACTTC.